The T cell receptor (beta chain) under discussion was sequenced for a study of cytomegalovirus exposure and HLA in healthy donors. Study results and caveats: Researchers had no immune exposure information except CMV serostatus available.

With V trimmed by 2 bases and J by 2 bases, 5 bases remained unmatched. The CDR3 consists of 16 residues. Per germline, CDR1 SGHTA and CDR2 FQGTGA. With respect to this clone: Its matching antigen is unknown.

PCR amplification relied on 60 Vbeta primers (plus 13 Jbeta primers). Repertoires were generated with immunoSEQ multiplex PCR, while TCRdb's copy carries only in-frame clones and drops some. The table lists approximately 220,000 clones, around 79% of them singletons, with roughly 1.9% in the top ten. Sequences were obtained from PBMCs. The source of this sequence is a male donor in good health and CMV-seronegative. The rearrangement links TRBV7-3 to TRBJ2-3, with TRBD1 matching 9 bases. CDR3 region: CASSLLQGADTDTQYF. DNA of the CDR3: TGTGCCAGCAGCTTATTACAGGGGGCTGACACAGATACGCAGTATTTT.